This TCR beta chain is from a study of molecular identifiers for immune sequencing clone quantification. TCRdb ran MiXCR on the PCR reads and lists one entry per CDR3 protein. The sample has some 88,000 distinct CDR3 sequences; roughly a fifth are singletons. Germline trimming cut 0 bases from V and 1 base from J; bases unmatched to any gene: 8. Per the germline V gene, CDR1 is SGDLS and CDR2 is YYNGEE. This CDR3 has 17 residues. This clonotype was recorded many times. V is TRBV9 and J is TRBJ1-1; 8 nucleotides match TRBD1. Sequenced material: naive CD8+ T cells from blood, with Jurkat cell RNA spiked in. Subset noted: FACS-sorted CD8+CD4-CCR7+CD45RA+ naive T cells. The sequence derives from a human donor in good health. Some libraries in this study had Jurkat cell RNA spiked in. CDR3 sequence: CASSVAGTGKGNTEAFF. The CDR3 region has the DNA TGTGCCAGCAGCGTAGCCGGGACAGGAAAGGGGAACACTGAAGCTTTCTTT.